This T cell receptor beta chain appears in the sequencing data of a study of vaccination effects on CD4 cells after COVID-19. At the level of the study: Viral peptide pool expansion of antigen-specific CD4+ T cells preceded sequencing in the ViraFEST assay.

Assay used: immunoSEQ multiplex PCR; TCRdb lists only in-frame clones, some missing. This table has tens of thousands of clones, approximately 74% appearing once. This clone was counted a few times. No antigen is known for it. This CDR3 contains 13 residues. The germline V gene encodes CDR1 PRHDT and CDR2 FYEKMQ (reference sequence). The V end was cut by 5 bases, the J end by 8 bases, with 15 bases between. Investigators separated out CD4+ T cells once about eleven days of culture had passed. On day 3 and again on day 7, half the medium was replaced with IL-2 medium. The receptor comes from a human donor who received a COVID-19 vaccine. The sequencing used CD4+ T cells from PBMCs cultured without peptide, collected before COVID-19 vaccination. V is TRBV13 and J is TRBJ1-2; weak D call: TRBD1 (5 bases). CDR3 coding DNA: TGTGCCAGCAGCCAGGGTAATCTTCTCGGCTACACCTTC. It translates to CASSQGNLLGYTF.